This TCR beta chain was profiled in a study of early stage breast cancer tumors. Study as a whole: Invasive lobular carcinomas made up four of 12 ER+/PR+/HER2- tumors. Roughly 9.4-fold was the mean read coverage per sample.

The CDR3 length is 15 residues. Germline loops: CDR1 MDHEN, CDR2 SYDVKM. V dropped 2 bases and J dropped 4; count of bases not matched to a gene: 8. About this clone itself: The antigen remains unidentified.

Findings and caveats of the study: In about 90% of the 16 patients, blood comparison separated tumor from normal breast.

Produced via immunoSEQ multiplex PCR; TCRdb's table is partial and in-frame only. This table holds about 28,000 clones, 80% found once. The clonotype comes from a person in their sixties with breast cancer. The sequenced material came from blood. The rearrangement uses TRBV28 and TRBJ2-7, with TRBD1 identical over 7 bases. CDR3: CASSLQGRGSYEQYF. Written as DNA, the CDR3 is TGTGCCAGCAGTTTACAGGGCAGGGGGTCGTACGAGCAGTACTTC.